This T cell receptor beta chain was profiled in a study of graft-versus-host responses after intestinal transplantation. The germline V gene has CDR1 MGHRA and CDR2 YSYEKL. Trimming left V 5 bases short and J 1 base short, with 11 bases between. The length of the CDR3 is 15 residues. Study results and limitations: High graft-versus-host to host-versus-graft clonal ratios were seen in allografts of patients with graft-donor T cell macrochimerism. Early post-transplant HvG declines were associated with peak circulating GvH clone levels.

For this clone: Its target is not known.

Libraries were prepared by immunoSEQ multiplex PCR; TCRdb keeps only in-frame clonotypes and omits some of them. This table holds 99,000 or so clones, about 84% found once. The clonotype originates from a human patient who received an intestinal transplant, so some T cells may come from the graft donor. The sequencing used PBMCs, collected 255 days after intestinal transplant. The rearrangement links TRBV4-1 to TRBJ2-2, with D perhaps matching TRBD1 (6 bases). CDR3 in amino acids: CASSSGTMNTGELFF. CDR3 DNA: TGCGCCAGCAGCTCCGGGACAATGAACACCGGGGAGCTGTTTTTT.